This T cell receptor (beta chain) was identified in a study of blood T cell repertoires in COVID-19. Study as a whole: Acute and convalescent COVID-19 samples came from the United States, Italy and Spain. The cDNA or gDNA used as material had been derived from T cells, B-cell-depleted T cells, or PBMCs.

In the original processing: Amplification of reference gene primers was used by the study to estimate nucleated cell counts. TCRdb's table, derived via immunoSEQ multiplex PCR, lists solely in-frame clones and lacks some. That table furnishes V, J and clone size, whereas the DNA furnished D and trimming. The sample has fewer than 25,000 clones, around 92% seen once. Germline CDR1 SGHRS, CDR2 YFSETQ. This CDR3 is built from 15 residues. Trimming took off 3 bases at V and 5 bases at J, with 17 bases between the two ends. The source of this sequence is a woman in her 70s with active COVID-19. The sequencing input was peripheral blood. The chain couples TRBV5-1 to TRBJ1-1; no clear D. The DNA of the CDR3 is TGCGCCAGCAGCTCGAGCCAGACCGGAGGGACTGAAGCTTTCTTT. Residues: CASSSSQTGGTEAFF.